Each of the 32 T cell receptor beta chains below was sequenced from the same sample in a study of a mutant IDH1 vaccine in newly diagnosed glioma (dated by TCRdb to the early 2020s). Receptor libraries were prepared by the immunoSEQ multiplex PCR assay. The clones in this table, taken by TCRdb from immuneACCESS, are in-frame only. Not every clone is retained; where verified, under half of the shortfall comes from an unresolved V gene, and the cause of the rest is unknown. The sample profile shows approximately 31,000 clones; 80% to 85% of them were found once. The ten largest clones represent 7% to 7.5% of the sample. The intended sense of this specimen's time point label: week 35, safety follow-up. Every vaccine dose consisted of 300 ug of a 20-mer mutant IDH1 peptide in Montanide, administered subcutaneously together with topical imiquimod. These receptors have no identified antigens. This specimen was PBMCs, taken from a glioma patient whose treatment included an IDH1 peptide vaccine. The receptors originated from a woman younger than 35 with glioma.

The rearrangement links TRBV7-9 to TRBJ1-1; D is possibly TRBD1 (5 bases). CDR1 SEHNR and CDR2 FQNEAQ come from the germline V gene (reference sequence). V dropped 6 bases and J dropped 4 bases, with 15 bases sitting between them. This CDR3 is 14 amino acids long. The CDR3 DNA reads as TGTGCCAGCAGGGGGTCAGGGAGGGGCACTGAAGCTTTCTTT. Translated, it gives CASRGSGRGTEAFF.

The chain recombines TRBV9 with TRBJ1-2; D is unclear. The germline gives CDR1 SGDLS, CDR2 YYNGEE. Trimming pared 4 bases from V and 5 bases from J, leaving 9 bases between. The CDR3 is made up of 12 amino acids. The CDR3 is CASSYNWYGYTF. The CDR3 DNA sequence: TGTGCCAGCAGCTATAATTGGTATGGCTACACCTTC.

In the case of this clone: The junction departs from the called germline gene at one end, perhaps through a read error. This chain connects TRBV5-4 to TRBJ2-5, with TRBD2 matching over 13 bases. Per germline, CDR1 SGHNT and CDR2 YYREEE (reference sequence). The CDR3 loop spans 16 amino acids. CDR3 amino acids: CASSPGTSGNQEAQYF. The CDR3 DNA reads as TGTGCCAGCAGCCCTGGGACTAGCGGGAATCAAGAGGCCCAGTACTTC.

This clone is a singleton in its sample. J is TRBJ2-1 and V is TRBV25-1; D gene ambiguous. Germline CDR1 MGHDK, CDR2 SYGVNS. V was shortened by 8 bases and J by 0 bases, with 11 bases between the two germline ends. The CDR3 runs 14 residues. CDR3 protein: CASGDSSSYNEQFF. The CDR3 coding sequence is TGTGCCAGCGGCGACTCGAGCTCCTACAATGAGCAGTTCTTC.

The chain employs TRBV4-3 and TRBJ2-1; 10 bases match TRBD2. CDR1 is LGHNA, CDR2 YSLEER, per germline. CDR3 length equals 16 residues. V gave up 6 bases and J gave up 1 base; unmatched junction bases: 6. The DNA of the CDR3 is TGCGCCAGCAGTCGCGGACTAGCGGTTTCCTACAATGAGCAGTTCTTC. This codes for CASSRGLAVSYNEQFF.

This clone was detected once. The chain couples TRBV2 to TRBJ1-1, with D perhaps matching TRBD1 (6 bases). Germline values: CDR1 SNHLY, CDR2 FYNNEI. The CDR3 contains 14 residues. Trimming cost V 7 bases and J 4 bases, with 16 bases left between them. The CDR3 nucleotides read TGTGCCAGCAACAGGGAGTATTCGGGCACTGAAGCTTTCTTT. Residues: CASNREYSGTEAFF.

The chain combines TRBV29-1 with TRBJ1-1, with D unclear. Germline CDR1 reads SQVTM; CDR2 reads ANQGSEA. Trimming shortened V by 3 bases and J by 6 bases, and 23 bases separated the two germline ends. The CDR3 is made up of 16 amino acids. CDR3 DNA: TGCAGCGTTGAGGACCTCTTCACGAGGAATTCCCCTGAAGCTTTCTTT. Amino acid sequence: CSVEDLFTRNSPEAFF.

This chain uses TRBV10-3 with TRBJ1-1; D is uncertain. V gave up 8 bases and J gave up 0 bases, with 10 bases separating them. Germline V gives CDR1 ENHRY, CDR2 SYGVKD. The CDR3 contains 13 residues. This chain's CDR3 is CAIRTTMNTEAFF. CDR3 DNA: TGTGCCATCCGCACCACGATGAACACTGAAGCTTTCTTT.

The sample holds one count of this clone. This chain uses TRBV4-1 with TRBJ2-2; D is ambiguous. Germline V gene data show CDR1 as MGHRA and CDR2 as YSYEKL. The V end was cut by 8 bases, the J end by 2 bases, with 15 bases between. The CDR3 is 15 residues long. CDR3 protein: CASQPRRANTGELFF. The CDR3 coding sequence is TGCGCCAGCCAACCTCGTCGGGCCAACACCGGGGAGCTGTTTTTT.

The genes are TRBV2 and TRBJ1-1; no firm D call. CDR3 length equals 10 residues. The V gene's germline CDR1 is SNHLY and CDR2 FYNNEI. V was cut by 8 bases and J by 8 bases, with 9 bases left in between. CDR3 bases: TGTGCCAGCCGGTCTGCAGAAGCTTTCTTT. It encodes CASRSAEAFF.

For the CDR3, the DNA is TGTGCCATCAGTGGGGTTCAGGATGAGCAGTTCTTC. The encoded protein is CAISGVQDEQFF. This chain uses TRBV10-3 with TRBJ2-1, with no clear D. Germline V gene sequence: CDR1 ENHRY, CDR2 SYGVKD. Between the trimmed V and J ends, which lost 4 bases and 8 bases, there was a span of 9 bases. This CDR3 region has 12 residues.

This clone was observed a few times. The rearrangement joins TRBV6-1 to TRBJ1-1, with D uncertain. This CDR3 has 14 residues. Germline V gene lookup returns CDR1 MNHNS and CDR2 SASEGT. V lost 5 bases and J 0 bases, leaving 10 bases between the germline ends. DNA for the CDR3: TGTGCCAGCAGTACTGGACTGTTGAACACTGAAGCTTTCTTT. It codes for CASSTGLLNTEAFF.

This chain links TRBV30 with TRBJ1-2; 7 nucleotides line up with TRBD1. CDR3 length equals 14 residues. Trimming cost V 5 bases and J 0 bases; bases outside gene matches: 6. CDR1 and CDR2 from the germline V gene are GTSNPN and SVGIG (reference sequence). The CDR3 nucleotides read TGTGCCTGGGGTGGACAGGTTCCTAACTATGGCTACACCTTC. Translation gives CAWGGQVPNYGYTF.

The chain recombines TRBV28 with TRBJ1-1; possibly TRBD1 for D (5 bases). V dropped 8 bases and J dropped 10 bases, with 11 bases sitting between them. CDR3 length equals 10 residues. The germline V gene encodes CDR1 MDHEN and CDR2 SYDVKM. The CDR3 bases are TGTGCCAGCTGGGGGTCCGGAGCTTTCTTT. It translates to CASWGSGAFF.

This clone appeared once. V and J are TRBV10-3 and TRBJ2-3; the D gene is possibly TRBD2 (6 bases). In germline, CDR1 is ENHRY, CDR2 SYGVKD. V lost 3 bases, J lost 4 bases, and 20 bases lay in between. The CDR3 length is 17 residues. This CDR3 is CAISENRDSPSADTQYF. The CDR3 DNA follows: TGTGCCATCAGTGAAAACCGGGACTCCCCATCGGCAGATACGCAGTATTTT.

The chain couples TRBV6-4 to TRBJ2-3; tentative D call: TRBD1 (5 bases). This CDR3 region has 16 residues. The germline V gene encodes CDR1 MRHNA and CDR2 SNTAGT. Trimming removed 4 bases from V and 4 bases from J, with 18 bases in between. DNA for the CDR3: TGTGCCAGCAGTGGCGATTTGGGTGACAGCGCAGATACGCAGTATTTT. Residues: CASSGDLGDSADTQYF.

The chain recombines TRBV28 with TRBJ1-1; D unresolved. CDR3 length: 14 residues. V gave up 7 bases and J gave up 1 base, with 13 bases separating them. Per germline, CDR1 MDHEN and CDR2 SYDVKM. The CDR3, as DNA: TGTGCCAGCATTACGGGCCCTGGGAACACTGAAGCTTTCTTT. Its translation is CASITGPGNTEAFF.

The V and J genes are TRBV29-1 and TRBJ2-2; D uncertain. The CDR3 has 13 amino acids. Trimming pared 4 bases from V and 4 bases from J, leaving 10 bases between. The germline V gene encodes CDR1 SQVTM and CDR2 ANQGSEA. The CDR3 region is CSVAATSTGELFF. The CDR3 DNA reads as TGCAGCGTTGCGGCCACCAGCACCGGGGAGCTGTTTTTT.

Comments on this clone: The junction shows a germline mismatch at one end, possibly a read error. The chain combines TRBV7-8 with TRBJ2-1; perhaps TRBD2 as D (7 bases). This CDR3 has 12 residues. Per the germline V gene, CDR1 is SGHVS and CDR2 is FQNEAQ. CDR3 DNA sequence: TGTGCCAGCAGCAAAGTGGGCGGGGGCCAGGTCTTC. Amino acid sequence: CASSKVGGGQVF.

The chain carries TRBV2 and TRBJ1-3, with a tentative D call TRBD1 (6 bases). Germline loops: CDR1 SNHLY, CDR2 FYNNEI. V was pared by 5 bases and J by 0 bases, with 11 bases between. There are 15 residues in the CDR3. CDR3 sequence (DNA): TGTGCCAGCAGTCCTACAGGGTACTCTGGAAACACCATATATTTT. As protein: CASSPTGYSGNTIYF.

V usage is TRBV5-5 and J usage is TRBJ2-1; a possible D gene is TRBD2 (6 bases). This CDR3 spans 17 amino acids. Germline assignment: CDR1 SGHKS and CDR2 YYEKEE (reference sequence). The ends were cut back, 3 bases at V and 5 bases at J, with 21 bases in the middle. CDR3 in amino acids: CASSWGGAGRLDNEQFF. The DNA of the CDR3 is TGTGCCAGCAGCTGGGGTGGGGCAGGGAGGCTGGACAATGAGCAGTTCTTC.

The CDR3: CSAQGENNYGYTF. CDR3 nucleotides: TGCAGCGCCCAGGGAGAGAATAACTATGGCTACACCTTC. The gene calls are TRBV29-1 and TRBJ1-2; possible D gene TRBD1, 5 bases. CDR1 and CDR2 from the germline V gene are SQVTM and ANQGSEA. V lost 7 bases, J lost 1 base, and 13 bases lay in between. The CDR3 totals 13 residues.

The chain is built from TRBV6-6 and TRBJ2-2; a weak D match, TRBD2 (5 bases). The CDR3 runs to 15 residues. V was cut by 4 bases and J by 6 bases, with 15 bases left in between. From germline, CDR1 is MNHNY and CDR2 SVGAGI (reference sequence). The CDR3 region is CASSSMDGLPGELFF. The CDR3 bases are TGTGCCAGCAGTTCCATGGACGGACTTCCCGGGGAGCTGTTTTTT.

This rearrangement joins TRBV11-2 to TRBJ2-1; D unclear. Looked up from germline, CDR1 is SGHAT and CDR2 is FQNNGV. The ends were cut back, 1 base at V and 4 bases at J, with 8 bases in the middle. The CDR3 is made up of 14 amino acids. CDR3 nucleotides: TGTGCCAGCAGCTTAGCCCTAGAATACAATGAGCAGTTCTTC. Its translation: CASSLALEYNEQFF.

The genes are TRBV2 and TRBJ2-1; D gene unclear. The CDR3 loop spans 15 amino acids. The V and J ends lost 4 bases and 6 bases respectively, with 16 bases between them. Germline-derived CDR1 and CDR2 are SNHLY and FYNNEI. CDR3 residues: CASSVQLLSRNEQFF. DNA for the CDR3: TGTGCCAGCAGTGTACAGCTTCTTTCTCGCAATGAGCAGTTCTTC.

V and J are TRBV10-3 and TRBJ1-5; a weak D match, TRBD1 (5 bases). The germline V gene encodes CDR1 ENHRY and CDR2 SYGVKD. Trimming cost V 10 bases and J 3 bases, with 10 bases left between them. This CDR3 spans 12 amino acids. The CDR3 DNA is TGTGCCACCCGGGGCGACAATCAGCCCCAGCATTTT. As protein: CATRGDNQPQHF.

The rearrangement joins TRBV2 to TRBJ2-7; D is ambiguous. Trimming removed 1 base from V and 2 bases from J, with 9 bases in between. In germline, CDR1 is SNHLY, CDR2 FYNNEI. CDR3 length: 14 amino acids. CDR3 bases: TGTGCCAGCAGTGAAGTTGACTTGCCCTACGAGCAGTACTTC. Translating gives CASSEVDLPYEQYF.

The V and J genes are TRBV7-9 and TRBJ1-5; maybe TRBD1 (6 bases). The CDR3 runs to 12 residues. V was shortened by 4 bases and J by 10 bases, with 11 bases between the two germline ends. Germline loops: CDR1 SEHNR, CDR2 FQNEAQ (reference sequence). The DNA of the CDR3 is TGTGCCAGCAGCTCGGGGGCTTTTCCCCAGCATTTT. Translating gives CASSSGAFPQHF.

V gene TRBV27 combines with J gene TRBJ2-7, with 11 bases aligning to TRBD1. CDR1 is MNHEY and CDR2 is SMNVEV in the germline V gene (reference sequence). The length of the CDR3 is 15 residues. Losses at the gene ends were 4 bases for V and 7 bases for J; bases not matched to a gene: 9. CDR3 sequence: CASSSSPGTGGEQYF. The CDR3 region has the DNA TGTGCCAGCAGTTCAAGCCCCGGGACAGGGGGAGAGCAGTACTTC.

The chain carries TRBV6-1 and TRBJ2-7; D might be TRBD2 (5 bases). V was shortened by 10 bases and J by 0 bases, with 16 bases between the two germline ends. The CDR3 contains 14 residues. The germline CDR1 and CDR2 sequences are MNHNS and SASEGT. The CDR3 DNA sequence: TGTGCCACCCAACTTAGCGCCAGCTCCTACGAGCAGTACTTC. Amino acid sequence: CATQLSASSYEQYF.

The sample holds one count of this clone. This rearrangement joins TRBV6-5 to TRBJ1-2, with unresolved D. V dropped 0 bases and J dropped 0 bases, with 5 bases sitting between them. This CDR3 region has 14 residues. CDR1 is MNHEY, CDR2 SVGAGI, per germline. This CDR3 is CASSYSPTNYGYTF. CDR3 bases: TGTGCCAGCAGTTACTCACCCACTAACTATGGCTACACCTTC.

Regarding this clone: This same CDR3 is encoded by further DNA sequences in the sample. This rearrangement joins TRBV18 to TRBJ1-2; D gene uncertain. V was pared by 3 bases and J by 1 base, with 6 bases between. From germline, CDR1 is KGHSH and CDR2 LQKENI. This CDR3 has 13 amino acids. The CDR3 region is CASSPGSNYGYTF. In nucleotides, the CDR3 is TGTGCCAGCTCACCCGGGAGTAACTATGGCTACACCTTC.